One and the same sample provided the 14 T cell receptor beta chains below, sequenced in a study of OX40 agonist ivuxolimab in advanced cancers. Assay: immunoSEQ multiplex PCR; the TCRdb copy retains only in-frame clones and omits some. The sample includes nearly 80,000 clones, 70% to 90% of them seen just once. This specimen consisted of CD4+ or CD8+ T cells sorted from blood, obtained in a trial of the OX40 agonist ivuxolimab. All receptors come from an adult with an advanced solid tumor such as melanoma, head and neck, liver or kidney cancer.

The chain recombines TRBV5-1 with TRBJ2-3; 10 bases match TRBD1. The CDR3 has 13 amino acids. V shed 5 bases and J 4 bases; nucleotides not matched to a gene: 1. CDR1 SGHRS and CDR2 YFSETQ come from the germline V gene. CDR3 in DNA: TGCGCCAGCAGGACAGGGGGCGCAGATACGCAGTATTTT. Its protein product is CASRTGGADTQYF. The complete variable domain, with remaining parts taken from reference TRBV5-1 and TRBJ2-3, reads KAGVTQTPRYLIKTRGQQVTLSCSPISGHRSVSWYQQTPGQGLQFLFEYFSETQRNKGNFPGRFSGRQFSNSRSEMNVSTLELGDSALYLCASRTGGADTQYFGPGTRLTVL.

This chain joins TRBV5-1 and TRBJ2-7, with 12 nucleotides matching TRBD2. This CDR3 contains 17 residues. Germline assignment: CDR1 SGHRS and CDR2 YFSETQ. The V and J ends lost 1 base and 3 bases, in that order; junction bases with no gene match: 8. The CDR3 sequence is CASSLWASGGEHYEQYF. DNA of the CDR3: TGCGCCAGCAGCTTGTGGGCTAGCGGGGGGGAACACTACGAGCAGTACTTC.

The J gene is TRBJ1-6, the V gene TRBV6-5; D gene unclear. CDR3 size: 14 residues. V was pared by 5 bases and J by 9 bases, with 14 bases between. Germline V gene lookup returns CDR1 MNHEY and CDR2 SVGAGI. The CDR3 loop is CASSRISEGSPLHF. The CDR3 bases are TGTGCCAGCAGTCGGATCTCAGAAGGTTCACCCCTCCACTTT.

This clone has just one count. V usage is TRBV7-9 and J usage is TRBJ1-2, with D tentatively TRBD1 (5 bases). The V gene lost 3 bases and the J gene lost 6 bases, with 14 bases spanning the gap. The CDR3 contains 14 residues. Per the germline V gene, CDR1 is SEHNR and CDR2 is FQNEAQ (reference sequence). The CDR3, as DNA: TGTGCCAGCAGCTTTTCTCAGGGCCGTCATGGCTACACCTTC. Translating gives CASSFSQGRHGYTF. Based on the CDR3 plus reference TRBV7-9 and TRBJ1-2, the full variable domain is DTGVSQNPRHKITKRGQNVTFRCDPISEHNRLYWYRQTLGQGPEFLTYFQNEAQLEKSRLLSDRFSAERPKGSFSTLEIQRTEQGDSAMYLCASSFSQGRHGYTFGSGTRLTVV.

The chain has TRBV7-9 and TRBJ1-3, with no clear D. The CDR3 contains 14 residues. Germline CDR1 and CDR2: SEHNR and FQNEAQ (reference sequence). Trimming pared 5 bases from V and 0 bases from J, leaving 8 bases between. CDR3 loop: CASSRGYSGNTIYF. The DNA for the CDR3 is TGTGCCAGCAGCCGTGGGTACTCTGGAAACACCATATATTTT.

This chain links TRBV7-8 with TRBJ2-3; D is perhaps TRBD2 (5 bases). Germline V CDR1 and CDR2: SGHVS, FQNEAQ. There are 16 residues in the CDR3. The V end lost 1 base, the J end lost 0 bases, and 11 bases lay between the germline ends. Here the CDR3 reads CASSLGEHRSTDTQYF. In DNA, the CDR3 is TGTGCCAGCAGCTTAGGGGAGCATAGAAGCACAGATACGCAGTATTTT. The full variable domain, completed using reference TRBV7-8 and TRBJ2-3, is GAGVSQSPRYKVAKRGQDVALRCDPISGHVSLFWYQQALGQGPEFLTYFQNEAQLDKSGLPSDRFFAERPEGSVSTLKIQRTQQEDSAVYLCASSLGEHRSTDTQYFGPGTRLTVL.

V is TRBV5-6 and J is TRBJ1-4, with 8 nucleotides matching TRBD1. J gave up 7 bases and V 3 bases, and 8 bases lay outside the gene matches. The CDR3 contains 15 residues. The germline CDR1 and CDR2 sequences are SGHDT and YYEEEE. The CDR3 DNA follows: TGTGCCAGCAGCTCGATACTACAGGGGGGTGAAAAACTGTTTTTT. This encodes CASSSILQGGEKLFF.

This chain joins TRBV6-5 and TRBJ1-5; D gene uncertain. The CDR3 has 15 amino acids. The V gene lost 6 bases and the J gene lost 3 bases, with 15 bases spanning the gap. Germline V lookup: CDR1 MNHEY, CDR2 SVGAGI. CDR3 loop: CASSPPVGPNQPQHF. The CDR3 nucleotides read TGTGCCAGCAGCCCGCCGGTGGGCCCCAATCAGCCCCAGCATTTT.

V gene TRBV5-1 combines with J gene TRBJ1-3; D is undetermined. The germline CDR1 and CDR2 sequences are SGHRS and YFSETQ. The CDR3 extends over 13 amino acids. The V and J ends lost 5 bases and 3 bases respectively, with 9 bases between them. CDR3: CASRGGDGNTIYF. In DNA form, the CDR3 reads TGCGCCAGCAGGGGAGGTGATGGAAACACCATATATTTT.

The rearrangement joins TRBV9 to TRBJ2-4; weak D call: TRBD2 (6 bases). In germline, CDR1 is SGDLS, CDR2 YYNGEE. The CDR3 runs to 14 residues. V lost 7 bases and J lost 3, with 14 bases in between. CDR3 nucleotide sequence: TGTGCCAGCGCGGAGGGACCGGGCAAAAACATTCAGTACTTC. It translates to CASAEGPGKNIQYF.

The chain has TRBV5-4 and TRBJ2-3; 13 bases map to TRBD2. Germline CDR1 is SGHNT and CDR2 is YYREEE (reference sequence). V was clipped by 3 bases and J by 4 bases; unmatched bases: 5. The CDR3 contains 16 residues. Here the CDR3 DNA reads TGTGCCAGCAGCTCCAAACTAGCGGGAGGGCCAGATACGCAGTATTTT. It translates to CASSSKLAGGPDTQYF.

V is TRBV7-2 and J is TRBJ2-7, with D maybe TRBD2 (5 bases). Germline V gene data show CDR1 as SGHTA and CDR2 as FQGNSA. There are 13 residues in the CDR3. The V end lost 3 bases, the J end lost 2 bases, and 8 bases lay between the germline ends. The CDR3 reads CASSFGLTYEQYF. As DNA, the CDR3 is TGTGCCAGCAGCTTCGGACTTACCTACGAGCAGTACTTC.

The chain uses TRBV27 and TRBJ2-7; 7 nucleotides match TRBD1. The CDR3 is 15 residues long. The V gene's germline CDR1 is MNHEY and CDR2 SMNVEV (reference sequence). Trimming removed 4 bases from V and 2 bases from J; junction bases left unmatched: 8. The CDR3 loop is CASSSGTVITYEQYF. The CDR3 region has the DNA TGTGCCAGCAGTTCCGGGACAGTCATTACCTACGAGCAGTACTTC.

The chain couples TRBV30 to TRBJ2-2, with a possible D match to TRBD2 (6 bases). Germline-derived CDR1 and CDR2 are GTSNPN and SVGIG (reference sequence). V shed 3 bases and J shed 1 base, with 12 bases lying between them. The CDR3 covers 15 residues. CDR3 DNA sequence: TGTGCCTGGAGACGCGGGGACCGGAACACCGGGGAGCTGTTTTTT. Residues: CAWRRGDRNTGELFF.